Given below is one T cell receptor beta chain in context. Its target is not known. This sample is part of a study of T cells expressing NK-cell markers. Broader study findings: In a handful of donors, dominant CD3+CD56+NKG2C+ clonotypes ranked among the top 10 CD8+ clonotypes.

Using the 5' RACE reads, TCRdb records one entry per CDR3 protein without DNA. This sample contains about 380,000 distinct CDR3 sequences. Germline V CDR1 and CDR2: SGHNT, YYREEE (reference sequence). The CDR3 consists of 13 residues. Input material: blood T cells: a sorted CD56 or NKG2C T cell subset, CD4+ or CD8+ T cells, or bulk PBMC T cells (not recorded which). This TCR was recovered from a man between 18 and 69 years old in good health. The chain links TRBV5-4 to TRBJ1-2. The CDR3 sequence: CASSLEPSYGYTF.